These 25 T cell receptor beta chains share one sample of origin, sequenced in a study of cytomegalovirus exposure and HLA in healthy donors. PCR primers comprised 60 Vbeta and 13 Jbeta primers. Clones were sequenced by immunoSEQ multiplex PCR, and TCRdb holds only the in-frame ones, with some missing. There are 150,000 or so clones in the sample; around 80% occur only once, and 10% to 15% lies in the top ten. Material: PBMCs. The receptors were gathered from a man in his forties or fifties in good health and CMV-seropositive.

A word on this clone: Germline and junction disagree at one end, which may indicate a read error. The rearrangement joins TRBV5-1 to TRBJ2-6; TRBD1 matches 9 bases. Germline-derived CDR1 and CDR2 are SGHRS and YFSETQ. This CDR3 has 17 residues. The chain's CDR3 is CAGRPGTGSSGANVLTF. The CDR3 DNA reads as TGCGCCGGCAGACCCGGGACAGGGTCTTCTGGGGCCAACGTCCTGACTTTC.

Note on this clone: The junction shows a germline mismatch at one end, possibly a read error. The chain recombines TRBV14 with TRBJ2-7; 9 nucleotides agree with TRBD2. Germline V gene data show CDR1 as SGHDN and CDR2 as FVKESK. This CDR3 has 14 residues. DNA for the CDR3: TGTGCCAGCAGCCCCACGGCGGGAGGGCCAGCCTCACACTTC. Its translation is CASSPTAGGPASHF.

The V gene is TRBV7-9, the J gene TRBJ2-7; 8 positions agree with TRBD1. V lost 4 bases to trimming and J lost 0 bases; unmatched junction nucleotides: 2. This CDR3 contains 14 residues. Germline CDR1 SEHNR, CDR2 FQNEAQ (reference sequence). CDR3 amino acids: CASSYGQGSYEQYF. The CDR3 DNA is TGTGCCAGCAGCTATGGACAGGGCTCCTACGAGCAGTACTTC.

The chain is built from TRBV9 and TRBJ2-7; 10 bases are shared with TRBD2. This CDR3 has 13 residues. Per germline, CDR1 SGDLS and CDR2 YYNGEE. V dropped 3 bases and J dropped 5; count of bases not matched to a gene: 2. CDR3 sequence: CASSGGLADEQYF. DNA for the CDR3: TGTGCCAGCAGCGGAGGACTAGCGGACGAGCAGTACTTC.

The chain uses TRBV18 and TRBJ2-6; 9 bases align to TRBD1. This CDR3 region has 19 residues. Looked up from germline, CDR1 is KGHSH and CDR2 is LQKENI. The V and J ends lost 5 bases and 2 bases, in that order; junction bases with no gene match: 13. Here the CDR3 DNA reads TGTGCCAGCTCATCGGACAGGGGCCGCCAAGTTCCTGGGGCCAACGTCCTGACTTTC. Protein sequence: CASSSDRGRQVPGANVLTF.

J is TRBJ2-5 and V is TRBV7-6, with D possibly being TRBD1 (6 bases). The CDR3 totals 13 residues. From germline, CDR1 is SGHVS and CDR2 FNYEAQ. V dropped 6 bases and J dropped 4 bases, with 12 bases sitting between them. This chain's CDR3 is CASRTDRRETQYF. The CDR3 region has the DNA TGTGCCAGCAGAACGGACAGACGAGAGACCCAGTACTTC.

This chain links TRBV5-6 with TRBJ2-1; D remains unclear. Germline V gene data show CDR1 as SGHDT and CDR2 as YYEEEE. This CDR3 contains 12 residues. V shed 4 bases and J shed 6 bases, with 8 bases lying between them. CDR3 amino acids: CASSPLSNEQFF. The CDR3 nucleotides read TGTGCCAGCAGCCCGCTTAGCAATGAGCAGTTCTTC.

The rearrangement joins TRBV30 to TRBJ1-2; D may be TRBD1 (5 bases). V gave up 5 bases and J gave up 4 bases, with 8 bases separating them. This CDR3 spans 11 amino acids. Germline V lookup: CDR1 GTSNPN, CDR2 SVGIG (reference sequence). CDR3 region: CAWGGSYGYTF. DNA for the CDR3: TGTGCCTGGGGGGGGTCCTATGGCTACACCTTC.

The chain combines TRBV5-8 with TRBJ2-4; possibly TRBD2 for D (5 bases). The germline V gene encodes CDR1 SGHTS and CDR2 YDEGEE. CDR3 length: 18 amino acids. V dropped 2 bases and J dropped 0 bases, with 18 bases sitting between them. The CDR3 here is CASSFEEAYFIAKNIQYF. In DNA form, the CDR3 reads TGTGCCAGCAGCTTTGAGGAGGCCTATTTCATAGCCAAAAACATTCAGTACTTC.

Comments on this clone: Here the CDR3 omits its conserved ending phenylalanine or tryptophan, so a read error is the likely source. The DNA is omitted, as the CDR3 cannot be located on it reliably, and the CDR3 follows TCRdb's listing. The CDR3: CSVLVGQRLFC. The chain recombines TRBV29-1 with TRBJ1-1; TRBD1, the table's D call, was not compared with the DNA. The CDR3 length is 11 residues, termini included. CDR1 is SQVTM, CDR2 ANQGSEA, per germline.

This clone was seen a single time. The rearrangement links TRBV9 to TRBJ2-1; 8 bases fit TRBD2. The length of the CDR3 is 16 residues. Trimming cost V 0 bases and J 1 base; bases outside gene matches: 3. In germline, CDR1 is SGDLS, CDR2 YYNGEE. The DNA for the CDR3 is TGTGCCAGCAGCGTAGAGGGGACTAGATCCTACAATGAGCAGTTCTTC. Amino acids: CASSVEGTRSYNEQFF.

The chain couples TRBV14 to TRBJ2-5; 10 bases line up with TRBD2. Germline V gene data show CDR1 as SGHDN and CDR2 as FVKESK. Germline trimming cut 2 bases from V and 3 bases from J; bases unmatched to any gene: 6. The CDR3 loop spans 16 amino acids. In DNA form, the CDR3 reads TGTGCCAGCAGCCAACTAGCGGGAGTAAGGGAAGAGACCCAGTACTTC. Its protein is CASSQLAGVREETQYF.

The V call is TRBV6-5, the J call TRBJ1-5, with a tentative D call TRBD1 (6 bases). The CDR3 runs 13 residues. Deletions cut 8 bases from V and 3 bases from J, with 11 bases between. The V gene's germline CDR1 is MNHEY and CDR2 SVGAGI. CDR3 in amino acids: CASHRVLNQPQHF. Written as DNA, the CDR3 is TGTGCCAGCCACAGGGTTCTCAATCAGCCCCAGCATTTT.

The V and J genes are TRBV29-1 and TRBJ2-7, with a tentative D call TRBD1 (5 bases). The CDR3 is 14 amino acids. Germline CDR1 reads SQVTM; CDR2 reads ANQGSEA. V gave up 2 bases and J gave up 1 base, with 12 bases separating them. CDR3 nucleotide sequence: TGCAGCGTTGAACTCTCAGGGATTTCCTACGAGCAGTACTTC. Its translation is CSVELSGISYEQYF.

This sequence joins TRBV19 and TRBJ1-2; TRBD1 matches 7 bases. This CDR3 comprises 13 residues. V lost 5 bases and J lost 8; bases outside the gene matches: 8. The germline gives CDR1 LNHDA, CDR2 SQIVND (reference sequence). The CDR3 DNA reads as TGTGCCAGTAGTGGACAGGCGCACGGGGGCTACACCTTC. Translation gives CASSGQAHGGYTF.

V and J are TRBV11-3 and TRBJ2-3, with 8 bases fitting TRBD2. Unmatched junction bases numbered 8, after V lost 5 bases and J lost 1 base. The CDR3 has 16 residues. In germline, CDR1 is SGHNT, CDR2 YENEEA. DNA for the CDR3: TGTGCCAGCAGCCACGGGGGGGGTAGGCGCACAGATACGCAGTATTTT. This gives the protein CASSHGGGRRTDTQYF.

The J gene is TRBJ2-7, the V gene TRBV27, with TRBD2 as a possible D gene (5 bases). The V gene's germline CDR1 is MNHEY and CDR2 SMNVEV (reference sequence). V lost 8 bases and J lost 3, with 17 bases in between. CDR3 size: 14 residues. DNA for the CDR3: TGTGCCAGCGGCCCCGGGGTCATTGGCTACGAGCAGTACTTC. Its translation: CASGPGVIGYEQYF.

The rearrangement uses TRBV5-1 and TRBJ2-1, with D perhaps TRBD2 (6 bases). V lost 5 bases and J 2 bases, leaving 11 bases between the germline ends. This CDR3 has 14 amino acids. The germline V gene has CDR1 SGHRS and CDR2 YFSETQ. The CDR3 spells CASRFSGTYNEQFF. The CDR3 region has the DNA TGCGCCAGCAGGTTTAGCGGAACCTACAATGAGCAGTTCTTC.

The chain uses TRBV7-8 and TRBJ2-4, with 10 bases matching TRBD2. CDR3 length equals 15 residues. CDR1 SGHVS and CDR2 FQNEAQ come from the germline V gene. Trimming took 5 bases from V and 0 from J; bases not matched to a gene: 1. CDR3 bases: TGTGCCAGCAGCCCTAGCGGGGGAGCCAAAAACATTCAGTACTTC. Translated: CASSPSGGAKNIQYF.

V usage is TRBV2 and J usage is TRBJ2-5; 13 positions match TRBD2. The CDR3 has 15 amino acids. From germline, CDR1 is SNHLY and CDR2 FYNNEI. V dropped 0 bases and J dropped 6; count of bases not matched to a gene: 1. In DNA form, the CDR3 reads TGTGCCAGCAGTGAAGCGACTAGCGGGAGGAAGACCCAGTACTTC. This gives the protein CASSEATSGRKTQYF. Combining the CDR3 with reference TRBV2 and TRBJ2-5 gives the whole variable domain EPEVTQTPSHQVTQMGQEVILRCVPISNHLYFYWYRQILGQKVEFLVSFYNNEISEKSEIFDDQFSVERPDGSNFTLKIRSTKLEDSAMYFCASSEATSGRKTQYFGPGTRLLVL.

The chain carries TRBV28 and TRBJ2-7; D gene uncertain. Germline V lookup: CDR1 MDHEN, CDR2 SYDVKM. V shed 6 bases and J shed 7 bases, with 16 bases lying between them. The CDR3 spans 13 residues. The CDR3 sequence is CASSQSPKPEQYF. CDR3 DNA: TGTGCCAGCAGCCAATCACCCAAGCCGGAGCAGTACTTC.

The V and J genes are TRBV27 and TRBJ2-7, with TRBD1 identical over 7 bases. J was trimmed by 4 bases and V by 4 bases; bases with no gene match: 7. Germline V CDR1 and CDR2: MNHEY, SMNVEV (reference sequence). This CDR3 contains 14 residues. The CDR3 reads CASSSRQGSYEQYF. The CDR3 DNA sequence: TGTGCCAGCAGTTCGAGACAGGGCTCGTACGAGCAGTACTTC.

In DNA form, the CDR3 reads TGTGCCAGCAGCTTGAGGCTAGCGGACACAGATACGCAGTATTTT. Translated: CASSLRLADTDTQYF. The chain employs TRBV5-4 and TRBJ2-3, with TRBD2 identical over 7 bases. The CDR3 totals 15 residues. With 1 base clipped from V and 2 bases from J, the junction kept 4 bases outside the gene matches. CDR1 is SGHNT and CDR2 is YYREEE in the germline V gene (reference sequence).

In DNA, the CDR3 is TGTGCCAGCAGCTTGACAGGTTATCAGCCCCAGCATTTT. It encodes CASSLTGYQPQHF. The chain is built from TRBV5-6 and TRBJ1-5, with D tentatively TRBD1 (5 bases). With 1 base removed from V and 5 bases from J, the gap between germline ends came to 7 bases. Germline CDR1 SGHDT, CDR2 YYEEEE. The CDR3 loop spans 13 amino acids.

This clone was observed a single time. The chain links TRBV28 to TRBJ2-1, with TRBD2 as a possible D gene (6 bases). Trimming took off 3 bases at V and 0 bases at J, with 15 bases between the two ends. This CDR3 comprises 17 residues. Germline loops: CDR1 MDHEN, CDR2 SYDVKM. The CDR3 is CASSFGGPILSYNEQFF. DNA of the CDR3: TGTGCCAGCAGTTTTGGAGGGCCAATCCTCTCCTACAATGAGCAGTTCTTC.